The 20 T cell receptor beta chains in this list originate from one sample, sequenced in a study of T cell responses to AZD1222 COVID-19 vaccine. Sequencing used immunoSEQ multiplex PCR; TCRdb keeps in-frame clones, though not all of them. The data show 200,000 to 250,000 clones, roughly 94% seen once. This specimen was peripheral blood, taken 28 days after the second dose of the MenACWY control vaccine. The receptors here all came from an adult who received the MenACWY meningococcal vaccine as a control.

The chain joins TRBV6-2 or TRBV6-3 to TRBJ2-7; D call uncertain. The germline V gene has CDR1 MNHEY and CDR2 SVGEGT. V was pared by 2 bases and J by 2 bases, with 13 bases between. CDR3 size: 15 residues. CDR3 bases: TGTGCCAGCAGTTACGCGAAGGTCTACACCTACGAGCAGTACTTC. Translation: CASSYAKVYTYEQYF.

The chain recombines TRBV28 with TRBJ1-3; D uncertain. V was trimmed by 1 base and J by 0 bases, leaving 10 bases between them. Germline V gene sequence: CDR1 MDHEN, CDR2 SYDVKM. This CDR3 region has 16 residues. CDR3 protein: CASSLYERSSGNTIYF. The DNA of the CDR3 is TGTGCCAGCAGTTTATACGAAAGGTCCTCTGGAAACACCATATATTTT.

The chain uses TRBV7-9 and TRBJ2-2, with D possibly TRBD1 on 6 matching bases. The CDR3 extends over 13 amino acids. The V and J ends lost 6 bases and 5 bases respectively, with 10 bases between them. From germline, CDR1 is SEHNR and CDR2 FQNEAQ (reference sequence). CDR3 nucleotides: TGTGCCAGCAGTACAGGGCCTACCGGGGAGCTGTTTTTT. This encodes CASSTGPTGELFF.

The V call is TRBV27, the J call TRBJ2-1; 14 positions agree with TRBD2. V lost 8 bases to trimming and J lost 4 bases; unmatched junction nucleotides: 7. There are 16 residues in the CDR3. CDR1 and CDR2 (germline): MNHEY, SMNVEV (reference sequence). The CDR3 sequence: CASADGLAGGYNEQFF. The CDR3 nucleotides are TGTGCCAGCGCTGATGGACTAGCGGGAGGATACAATGAGCAGTTCTTC.

The chain uses TRBV28 and TRBJ1-1, with a weak D call TRBD1 (5 bases). V gave up 2 bases and J gave up 7 bases, with 20 bases separating them. CDR3 length: 16 amino acids. Per germline, CDR1 MDHEN and CDR2 SYDVKM. CDR3 protein: CASSLNPASGIDEAFF. The CDR3 nucleotides read TGTGCCAGCAGTTTAAACCCCGCGTCAGGGATCGATGAAGCTTTCTTT.

The V call is TRBV6-5, the J call TRBJ2-7; D is possibly TRBD1 (5 bases). V gave up 0 bases and J gave up 2 bases, with 11 bases separating them. Germline V gives CDR1 MNHEY, CDR2 SVGAGI. CDR3 length: 15 amino acids. The CDR3, as DNA: TGTGCCAGCAGTTACTCAGGGCAGGGCACCTACGAGCAGTACTTC. Protein: CASSYSGQGTYEQYF.

This rearrangement joins TRBV7-2 to TRBJ2-1, with 9 nucleotides matching TRBD2. This CDR3 is 15 amino acids long. The V gene's germline CDR1 is SGHTA and CDR2 FQGNSA. Trimming at V came to 5 bases and at J to 10 bases, leaving 12 bases not matched to a gene. CDR3 sequence (DNA): TGTGCCAGCAGCGTTAGCGGGGGAGATCGGCGGGAGCAGTTCTTC. As protein: CASSVSGGDRREQFF.

The chain uses TRBV9 and TRBJ2-7, with D possibly TRBD2 on 5 matching bases. V was shortened by 2 bases and J by 4 bases, with 16 bases between the two germline ends. The length of the CDR3 is 15 residues. Germline V CDR1 and CDR2: SGDLS, YYNGEE. CDR3 DNA: TGTGCCAGCAGCGTGGGCCCCACTAGACAATACGAGCAGTACTTC. It translates to CASSVGPTRQYEQYF.

The chain recombines TRBV7-9 with TRBJ2-1, with a tentative D call TRBD2 (5 bases). The ends were cut back, 1 base at V and 4 bases at J, with 8 bases in the middle. The CDR3 is 14 residues long. The germline V gene has CDR1 SEHNR and CDR2 FQNEAQ (reference sequence). CDR3 region: CASSLETGYNEQFF. In DNA, the CDR3 is TGTGCCAGCAGCTTAGAAACGGGGTACAATGAGCAGTTCTTC.

The genes are TRBV4-3 and TRBJ2-2, with D possibly TRBD2 on 5 matching bases. Germline V CDR1 and CDR2: LGHNA, YSLEER. The CDR3 consists of 15 residues. The V end was cut by 1 base, the J end by 1 base, with 7 bases between. CDR3: CASSQGRGNTGELFF. CDR3 coding DNA: TGCGCCAGCAGCCAAGGTCGGGGGAACACCGGGGAGCTGTTTTTT.

This rearrangement joins TRBV5-6 to TRBJ1-5; maybe TRBD1 (6 bases). This CDR3 contains 13 residues. Germline V gene data show CDR1 as SGHDT and CDR2 as YYEEEE. Trimming left V 4 bases short and J 8 bases short, with 13 bases between. For the CDR3, the DNA is TGTGCCAGCAGCAGAACTTCAGGGGAGCCCCAGCATTTT. Translation: CASSRTSGEPQHF.

This chain joins TRBV6-5 and TRBJ2-7; D is tentatively TRBD1 or TRBD2 (6 bases each). This CDR3 spans 15 amino acids. V lost 2 bases and J 2 bases, leaving 13 bases between the germline ends. Germline CDR1 reads MNHEY; CDR2 reads SVGAGI. The CDR3 is CASSYQGTQAYEQYF. DNA for the CDR3: TGTGCCAGCAGTTACCAGGGGACTCAAGCCTACGAGCAGTACTTC.

The chain employs TRBV7-2 and TRBJ1-5, with 10 bases identical to TRBD1. The V gene's germline CDR1 is SGHTA and CDR2 FQGNSA. Trimming took 5 bases from V and 7 from J; bases not matched to a gene: 8. The CDR3 extends over 15 amino acids. This CDR3 is CASSRDRGVGQPQHF. As DNA, the CDR3 is TGTGCCAGCAGCCGGGACAGGGGAGTAGGCCAGCCCCAGCATTTT.

V gene TRBV2 combines with J gene TRBJ1-1; unclear D gene. This CDR3 comprises 13 residues. The germline gives CDR1 SNHLY, CDR2 FYNNEI. Trimming took 3 bases from V and 0 from J, leaving 5 bases between them. CDR3 sequence: CASSEELNTEAFF. The CDR3 DNA follows: TGTGCCAGCAGTGAGGAGTTGAACACTGAAGCTTTCTTT.

This chain joins TRBV5-1 and TRBJ1-1; maybe TRBD1 (6 bases). V was pared by 5 bases and J by 1 base, with 15 bases between. In germline, CDR1 is SGHRS, CDR2 YFSETQ. The CDR3 is 15 residues long. This CDR3 reads CASRPPGQPNTEAFF. The CDR3 bases are TGCGCCAGCAGGCCACCGGGACAACCGAACACTGAAGCTTTCTTT.

The chain uses TRBV27 and TRBJ2-1; a weak D match, TRBD1 (6 bases). The length of the CDR3 is 13 residues. V lost 5 bases and J lost 3, with 8 bases in between. Per the germline V gene, CDR1 is MNHEY and CDR2 is SMNVEV (reference sequence). The DNA for the CDR3 is TGTGCCAGCAGTCCACAGGGCTACAATGAGCAGTTCTTC. Its protein product is CASSPQGYNEQFF.

The chain couples TRBV28 to TRBJ2-7, with TRBD1 matching 7 bases. Germline values: CDR1 MDHEN, CDR2 SYDVKM. This CDR3 region has 15 residues. V lost 6 bases and J lost 4; bases outside the gene matches: 12. The CDR3 is CASRPPTGRGYEQYF. The CDR3 nucleotides read TGTGCCAGCAGACCCCCGACAGGGCGAGGATACGAGCAGTACTTC.

This clone showed up just once. This chain links TRBV27 with TRBJ2-7, with D perhaps being TRBD1 or TRBD2 (6 bases each). The V gene lost 6 bases and the J gene lost 1 base, with 16 bases spanning the gap. CDR3 length equals 15 residues. Germline V gene sequence: CDR1 MNHEY, CDR2 SMNVEV (reference sequence). The DNA for the CDR3 is TGTGCCAGCAGCACAGGGAACCGGGGGTCCTACGAGCAGTACTTC. This codes for CASSTGNRGSYEQYF.

Concerning this clone: This sample also contains other DNA sequences that code for the same CDR3. V and J are TRBV4-1 and TRBJ2-7; TRBD1 matches at 9 bases. The CDR3 is made up of 14 amino acids. V was pared by 1 base and J by 2 bases, with 0 bases of the junction left unmatched. Germline values: CDR1 MGHRA, CDR2 YSYEKL. CDR3 bases: TGCGCCAGCAGCCAAGGACAGGGGGCCTACGAGCAGTACTTC. This sequence encodes CASSQGQGAYEQYF.

This sequence joins TRBV12-5 and TRBJ2-7; 7 bases align to TRBD1. Per germline, CDR1 LGHNT and CDR2 FRNRAP. This CDR3 has 13 residues. V trimming: 7 bases; J trimming: 3 bases; junction bases outside the gene matches: 6. CDR3 sequence reads: CASARDRHYEQYF. CDR3 in DNA: TGTGCTAGTGCCCGGGACAGACACTACGAGCAGTACTTC.